The TCR beta chain described here comes from a study of blood T cell repertoires in COVID-19. Overall study context: COVID-19 samples, acute and convalescent, were from the United States, Italy and Spain. PBMCs, B-cell-depleted T cells, or T cells provided the cDNA or gDNA that made up the material.

In the authors' workflow: For nucleated cells, counts were estimated from reference gene primer amplification. Measured with immunoSEQ multiplex PCR; TCRdb has only the in-frame clones, and not every one. The V and J calls and the clone size are those of that table, but D and trimming were determined from the DNA. The repertoire has more than 100,000 clones, 86% of them found once; the top ten carry around 4.7%. Germline assignment: CDR1 MNHNY and CDR2 SVGAGI (reference sequence). The V gene lost 2 bases and the J gene lost 7 bases, with 6 bases spanning the gap. CDR3 length equals 13 residues. Sequenced: peripheral blood. This sequence originates from a man aged 40-49 years with acute or convalescent COVID-19. The chain recombines TRBV6-6 with TRBJ1-6; TRBD1 is a possible D gene (5 bases). Here the CDR3 reads CASSYQGNSPLHF. DNA for the CDR3: TGTGCCAGCAGTTACCAGGGAAATTCACCCCTCCACTTT.